This T cell receptor beta chain was identified in a study of PD-L1 blockade in urothelial cancer. Across the study: Of some 29 patients, about 24 were males with bladder-origin urothelial cancer. It was at 3 weeks (second dose) and 6 weeks after treatment start that blood was analyzed.

This table comes from immunoSEQ multiplex PCR, and its TCRdb copy is limited to in-frame clones, with some not included. Among 55,000 to 80,000 clones listed, about 90% were seen once. Indicated time point: pretreatment peripheral blood. The CDR3 consists of 16 residues. CDR1 and CDR2 (germline): MNHEY, SVGAGI. V shed 2 bases, J shed 6 bases, and the junction held 6 bases outside the gene matches. The source was PBMCs, collected around atezolizumab (anti-PD-L1) treatment. The clonotype comes from a man aged 60 to 69 with urothelial cancer. The rearrangement joins TRBV6-5 to TRBJ2-2; 10 nucleotides line up with TRBD2. Written as DNA, the CDR3 is TGTGCCAGCAGTTACACACTAGCGGGGCGGCCCGGGGAGCTGTTTTTT. The encoded protein is CASSYTLAGRPGELFF.